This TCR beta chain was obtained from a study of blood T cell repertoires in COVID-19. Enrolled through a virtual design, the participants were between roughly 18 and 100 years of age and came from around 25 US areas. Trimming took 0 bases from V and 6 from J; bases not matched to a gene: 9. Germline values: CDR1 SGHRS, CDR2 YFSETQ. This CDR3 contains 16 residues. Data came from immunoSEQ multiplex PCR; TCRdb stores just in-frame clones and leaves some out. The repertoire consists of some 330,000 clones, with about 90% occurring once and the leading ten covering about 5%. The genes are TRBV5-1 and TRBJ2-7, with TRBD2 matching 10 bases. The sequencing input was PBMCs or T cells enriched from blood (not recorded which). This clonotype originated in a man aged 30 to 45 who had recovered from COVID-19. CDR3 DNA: TGCGCCAGCAGCTTGGATTCCAGCGGGGGGGCCGCCGAGCAGTACTTC. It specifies CASSLDSSGGAAEQYF.